This TCR beta chain was captured by sequencing in a study of blood T cell repertoires in COVID-19. Methods used by the authors: Reference gene primer amplification gave estimated nucleated cell counts. Assay: immunoSEQ multiplex PCR; the TCRdb copy retains only in-frame clones and omits some. The DNA was the basis for D and trimming; V, J and clone size are from that table. The sample includes about 140,000 clones, almost 85% of them seen just once. Germline V gives CDR1 DFQATT, CDR2 SNEGSKA (reference sequence). CDR3 length: 11 amino acids. Deletions cut 5 bases from V and 7 bases from J, with 11 bases between.

The specimen was PBMCs or T cells enriched from blood (not recorded which). The chain recombines TRBV20-1 with TRBJ1-1; perhaps TRBD1 as D (6 bases). The source of this sequence is a man aged 40-49 years with acute COVID-19. CDR3 in DNA: TGCAGTGCTCGGACAGACCGTGAAGCTTTCTTT. Its protein is CSARTDREAFF.